These 32 T cell receptor beta chains were sequenced from one sample in a study of T cells after yellow fever vaccination. One entry per CDR3 protein results from TCRdb running MiXCR on the 5' RACE reads. This sample has around 320,000 distinct CDR3 sequences; roughly 10% occur once, and the top ten carry under 4%. This sample comprised CD4+ T cells sorted from PBMCs, obtained 45 days after the yellow fever booster vaccination. The receptor set was obtained from a man between 18 and 29 years old who received the YFV17D yellow fever vaccine.

The table lists this clonotype with a few counts. The CDR3 DNA reads as TGTGCCAGCAGGGGGACAGGGCCATACAATGAGCAGTTCTTC. Its translation: CASRGTGPYNEQFF. This chain links TRBV27 with TRBJ2-1; TRBD1 matches at 9 bases. Germline CDR1 is MNHEY and CDR2 is SMNVEV (reference sequence). The CDR3 runs 14 residues. Trimming took 6 bases from V and 4 from J; bases not matched to a gene: 4.

The chain couples TRBV20-1 to TRBJ2-3; D is perhaps TRBD1 or TRBD2 (7 bases each). CDR3 length: 12 residues. CDR1 DFQATT and CDR2 SNEGSKA come from the germline V gene (reference sequence). Trimming removed 8 bases at V and 3 bases at J, with 12 bases between. The CDR3, as DNA: TGCAGTACCCAGGGGGGGACAGATACGCAGTATTTT. Residues: CSTQGGTDTQYF.

This clonotype was seen more than once but under ten times. The rearrangement links TRBV6-5 to TRBJ1-1, with D possibly TRBD1 on 6 matching bases. Germline V gives CDR1 MNHEY, CDR2 SVGAGI. Deletions cut 7 bases from V and 4 bases from J, with 16 bases between. This CDR3 spans 14 amino acids. The CDR3 region has the DNA TGTGCCAGCATGACGGAAACAGGGAGCACTGAAGCTTTCTTT. It encodes CASMTETGSTEAFF.

V usage is TRBV5-1 and J usage is TRBJ2-3, with 7 nucleotides matching TRBD1. Trimming took 0 bases from V and 3 from J; bases not matched to a gene: 13. The CDR3 loop spans 18 amino acids. The germline V gene has CDR1 SGHRS and CDR2 YFSETQ. This CDR3 reads CASSLAPRQGLVTDTQYF. The DNA of the CDR3 is TGCGCCAGCAGCTTGGCTCCCCGACAGGGTTTGGTTACAGATACGCAGTATTTT.

This chain links TRBV5-1 with TRBJ2-6; 8 bases match TRBD1. The CDR3 loop spans 18 amino acids. CDR1 SGHRS and CDR2 YFSETQ come from the germline V gene. V lost 0 bases to trimming and J lost 2 bases; unmatched junction nucleotides: 7. The CDR3 loop is CASSLVSGGEAGANVLTF. The CDR3 DNA is TGCGCCAGCAGCTTGGTTTCAGGGGGCGAGGCTGGGGCCAACGTCCTGACTTTC.

This clonotype was seen only a few times. V gene TRBV29-1 combines with J gene TRBJ2-1, with D maybe TRBD1 (5 bases). Per germline, CDR1 SQVTM and CDR2 ANQGSEA. The CDR3 loop spans 13 amino acids. Between the trimmed V and J ends, which lost 3 bases and 5 bases, there was a span of 11 bases. CDR3 in amino acids: CSVDRTTDNEQFF. Here the CDR3 DNA reads TGCAGCGTTGACCGTACGACAGACAATGAGCAGTTCTTC.

The gene calls are TRBV4-1 and TRBJ2-5; D ambiguous. With 2 bases removed from V and 4 bases from J, the gap between germline ends came to 8 bases. In germline, CDR1 is MGHRA, CDR2 YSYEKL. The CDR3 spans 13 residues. CDR3: CASSQIGLETQYF. CDR3 coding DNA: TGCGCCAGCAGCCAAATCGGGTTAGAGACCCAGTACTTC.

As DNA, the CDR3 is TGTGCCAGCAGTTCAAGACAGGGTACGAAGTACTTC. Its protein is CASSSRQGTKYF. The chain links TRBV7-8 to TRBJ2-7, with 7 nucleotides matching TRBD1. In germline, CDR1 is SGHVS, CDR2 FQNEAQ. J gave up 11 bases and V 6 bases, and 10 bases lay outside the gene matches. The CDR3 has 12 residues. Looking up the rest from reference TRBV7-8 and TRBJ2-7 gives the full variable domain: GAGVSQSPRYKVAKRGQDVALRCDPISGHVSLFWYQQALGQGPEFLTYFQNEAQLDKSGLPSDRFFAERPEGSVSTLKIQRTQQEDSAVYLCASSSRQGTKYFGPGTRLTVT.

With respect to this clonotype: Because the CDR3 is missing its conserved closing phenylalanine or tryptophan, this is likely a read error. This rearrangement joins TRBV18 to TRBJ1-5; no reliable D call. This CDR3 has 14 residues. Deletions cut 2 bases from V and 7 bases from J, with 12 bases between. Germline lookup yields CDR1 KGHSH and CDR2 LQKENI. The CDR3 spells CASSPDTAPQPQHI. The CDR3 coding sequence is TGTGCCAGCTCACCAGACACGGCTCCCCAGCCCCAGCATATT.

This clonotype has more than one count but fewer than ten. The V gene is TRBV5-1, the J gene TRBJ1-2; tentative D call: TRBD1 (6 bases). With 2 bases removed from V and 3 bases from J, the gap between germline ends came to 11 bases. The length of the CDR3 is 14 residues. Germline V lookup: CDR1 SGHRS, CDR2 YFSETQ. CDR3 coding DNA: TGCGCCAGCAGCTTTACAGGGATCGACTATGGCTACACCTTC. Protein product: CASSFTGIDYGYTF.

This clonotype was counted many times. The V gene is TRBV12-3 or TRBV12-4, the J gene TRBJ2-2, with D tentatively TRBD2 (6 bases). The CDR3 totals 14 residues. Trimming pared 7 bases from V and 6 bases from J, leaving 15 bases between. The CDR3, as DNA: TGTGCCAGCACCCCGAGCAGGAGGGCCGGGGAGCTGTTTTTT. Translation: CASTPSRRAGELFF.

The V gene is TRBV7-2, the J gene TRBJ2-3; 10 nucleotides line up with TRBD2. After removal of 2 bases from V and 5 bases from J, the junction contained 4 bases not matched to a gene. Germline CDR1 is SGHTA and CDR2 is FQGNSA. The CDR3 consists of 15 residues. The CDR3 DNA sequence: TGTGCCAGCAGCTTATCAGCGGGGGGGAGAGATACGCAGTATTTT. Translation: CASSLSAGGRDTQYF. The variable domain in full, completed from reference TRBV7-2 and TRBJ2-3, reads GAGVSQSPSNKVTEKGKDVELRCDPISGHTALYWYRQSLGQGLEFLIYFQGNSAPDKSGLPSDRFSAERTGGSVSTLTIQRTQQEDSAVYLCASSLSAGGRDTQYFGPGTRLTVL.

V and J are TRBV4-2 and TRBJ2-3; 10 bases are a match to TRBD2. V lost 1 base and J lost 4; bases outside the gene matches: 8. From germline, CDR1 is LGHNA and CDR2 YNFKEQ. This CDR3 contains 17 residues. CDR3 DNA sequence: TGTGCCAGCAGCCAAGTCTCGAGCGGGGGGGCGGCAGATACGCAGTATTTT. Its protein is CASSQVSSGGAADTQYF.

V gene TRBV30 combines with J gene TRBJ2-7; no definite D call. Germline assignment: CDR1 GTSNPN and CDR2 SVGIG (reference sequence). V lost 1 base to trimming and J lost 8 bases, with 9 bases between them. This CDR3 is 11 amino acids long. CDR3 bases: TGTGCCTGGAGTGCCCGGGCGCAGCAGTACTTC. Translating it yields CAWSARAQQYF.

The chain is built from TRBV18 and TRBJ2-5; 8 bases agree with TRBD2. Germline V gene data show CDR1 as KGHSH and CDR2 as LQKENI. The CDR3 runs 17 residues. The J segment lost 0 bases and the V segment lost 1 base, leaving 7 bases of the junction unmatched. The CDR3 DNA reads as TGTGCCAGCTCACCACTTAGTACTAGCGGATACCAAGAGACCCAGTACTTC. It specifies CASSPLSTSGYQETQYF.

This clonotype appeared a few times. The V call is TRBV5-1, the J call TRBJ2-1; 11 positions agree with TRBD2. V shed 0 bases, J shed 9 bases, and the junction held 5 bases outside the gene matches. Germline V gene data show CDR1 as SGHRS and CDR2 as YFSETQ. This CDR3 is built from 15 residues. The CDR3 DNA reads TGCGCCAGCAGCTTGGTAGCGGGGGGGCAGAGTGAGCAGTTCTTC. This encodes CASSLVAGGQSEQFF.

The sample holds a few counts of this clonotype. The genes are TRBV5-1 and TRBJ1-1; a possible D gene is TRBD1 (6 bases). CDR1 SGHRS and CDR2 YFSETQ come from the germline V gene. V dropped 4 bases and J dropped 10 bases, with 23 bases sitting between them. The CDR3 runs to 15 residues. DNA for the CDR3: TGCGCCAGCAGCGCCCCCGAGGAGGGGGGCGCGCGAGCTTTCTTT. Translation: CASSAPEEGGARAFF.

This clonotype came up a few times. V and J are TRBV6-6 and TRBJ2-1; the match to TRBD2 covers 8 bases. Germline V gene sequence: CDR1 MNHNY, CDR2 SVGAGI (reference sequence). The CDR3 covers 15 residues. J was trimmed by 3 bases and V by 7 bases; bases with no gene match: 8. The CDR3 bases are TGTGCCAGCACTACTCGCGGGGGGCGCTACAATGAGCAGTTCTTC. Residues: CASTTRGGRYNEQFF.

This clonotype has just a few counts. V usage is TRBV7-6 and J usage is TRBJ2-1, with a weak D call TRBD2 (7 bases). Germline CDR1 reads SGHVS; CDR2 reads FNYEAQ. This CDR3 is 17 amino acids long. V lost 4 bases and J lost 3, with 19 bases in between. CDR3 sequence reads: CASSSGPAGAIYNEQFF. The CDR3 nucleotides are TGTGCCAGCAGCTCGGGGCCGGCGGGGGCGATCTACAATGAGCAGTTCTTC.

This clonotype was counted many times. The chain combines TRBV7-2 with TRBJ2-5; D assignment may be TRBD1 or TRBD2 (6 bases each). The CDR3 length is 12 residues. V lost 11 bases and J lost 5, with 15 bases in between. Looked up from germline, CDR1 is SGHTA and CDR2 is FQGNSA. For the CDR3, the DNA is TGTGCCTCAGAGGGGGGATGGGAGACCCAGTACTTC. This encodes CASEGGWETQYF.

The chain couples TRBV7-8 to TRBJ1-1; the D is unclear. Germline V lookup: CDR1 SGHVS, CDR2 FQNEAQ. The CDR3 runs to 15 residues. The germline V and J ends were trimmed by 0 bases and 3 bases, with 11 bases remaining between them. The CDR3 DNA is TGTGCCAGCAGCTTAGCGTCCTGGGAGTACACTGAAGCTTTCTTT. Its protein product is CASSLASWEYTEAFF.

This clonotype was seen repeatedly, ten times or more. The chain couples TRBV7-9 to TRBJ2-3; 7 nucleotides align to TRBD1. V was clipped by 5 bases and J by 1 base; unmatched bases: 3. From germline, CDR1 is SEHNR and CDR2 FQNEAQ (reference sequence). CDR3 length: 14 amino acids. The CDR3 DNA is TGTGCCAGCAGCCGGACAGGCCGCACAGATACGCAGTATTTT. Encoded protein: CASSRTGRTDTQYF.

This chain links TRBV24-1 with TRBJ2-1; 7 nucleotides agree with TRBD2. The germline V gene has CDR1 KGHDR and CDR2 SFDVKD. This CDR3 spans 18 amino acids. Trimming took 4 bases from V and 5 from J; bases not matched to a gene: 16. The CDR3 loop is CATSDPDGGGVRHNEQFF. CDR3 sequence (DNA): TGTGCCACCAGTGACCCTGACGGCGGGGGTGTGCGGCACAATGAGCAGTTCTTC.

Only a few counts were recorded for this clonotype. This chain joins TRBV5-1 and TRBJ2-5; D not certain. The germline gives CDR1 SGHRS, CDR2 YFSETQ. The CDR3 consists of 15 residues. Trimming pared 5 bases from V and 2 bases from J, leaving 16 bases between. The CDR3 DNA sequence: TGCGCCAGCAGGTCCACGCTAGGTCCTCAAGAGACCCAGTACTTC. Its protein product is CASRSTLGPQETQYF.

Many counts were recorded for this clonotype. The gene calls are TRBV6-1 and TRBJ2-7; D might be TRBD2 (5 bases). V was shortened by 5 bases and J by 3 bases, with 17 bases between the two germline ends. Germline V gives CDR1 MNHNS, CDR2 SASEGT. The CDR3 totals 15 residues. The CDR3 reads CASSWTPGLYYEQYF. The CDR3 bases are TGTGCCAGCAGTTGGACGCCGGGGTTGTACTACGAGCAGTACTTC.

V and J are TRBV6-6 and TRBJ2-2, with D tentatively TRBD2 (5 bases). There are 14 residues in the CDR3. Germline lookup yields CDR1 MNHNY and CDR2 SVGAGI (reference sequence). Trimming left V 6 bases short and J 3 bases short, with 11 bases between. CDR3: CASRRRSDTGELFF. In nucleotides, the CDR3 is TGTGCCAGCAGGCGGAGGTCGGACACCGGGGAGCTGTTTTTT.

The CDR3, as DNA: TGTGCCAGCAGCACAGGGATCTATGGCTACACCTTC. This sequence encodes CASSTGIYGYTF. The V gene is TRBV12-3 or TRBV12-4, the J gene TRBJ1-2, with D possibly matching TRBD1 (6 bases). The CDR3 loop spans 12 amino acids. Trimming shortened V by 6 bases and J by 4 bases, and 9 bases separated the two germline ends.

This sequence joins TRBV5-1 and TRBJ2-2; 8 nucleotides line up with TRBD1. CDR3 length: 16 amino acids. Losses at the gene ends were 6 bases for V and 4 bases for J; bases not matched to a gene: 11. Germline V gives CDR1 SGHRS, CDR2 YFSETQ. CDR3 DNA: TGCGCCAGCAAACCTCCCGGGACAGGATCCACCGGGGAGCTGTTTTTT. It translates to CASKPPGTGSTGELFF.

This chain connects TRBV24-1 to TRBJ1-4; perhaps TRBD1 as D (5 bases). The germline V gene has CDR1 KGHDR and CDR2 SFDVKD. Trimming removed 10 bases at V and 8 bases at J, with 28 bases between. There are 17 residues in the CDR3. CDR3 bases: TGTGCCACTCAAGACAGACCGGAGGCCAAGGTAGGGGAAAAACTGTTTTTT. It is translated as CATQDRPEAKVGEKLFF.

This clonotype was counted at least ten times. V gene TRBV4-3 combines with J gene TRBJ2-7; D gene ambiguous. The CDR3 runs 13 residues. Germline CDR1 is LGHNA and CDR2 is YSLEER. Trimming cost V 0 bases and J 3 bases, with 6 bases left between them. CDR3 in amino acids: CASSQDLGYEQYV. CDR3 DNA sequence: TGCGCCAGCAGCCAAGATTTGGGCTACGAGCAGTACGTC.

The chain is built from TRBV7-9 and TRBJ2-6; the D gene is possibly TRBD2 (7 bases). Trimming cost V 6 bases and J 0 bases, with 12 bases left between them. The germline CDR1 and CDR2 sequences are SEHNR and FQNEAQ (reference sequence). This CDR3 is 16 amino acids long. The DNA of the CDR3 is TGTGCCAGCAGGCGGGGGCAAACCTCTGGGGCCAACGTCCTGACTTTC. Amino acids: CASRRGQTSGANVLTF.

DNA for the CDR3: TGTGCCAGCATCCTGGGACTCCAAGGCTATGGCTACACCTTC. Encoded protein: CASILGLQGYGYTF. The V gene is TRBV6-1, the J gene TRBJ1-2, with TRBD1 as a possible D gene (5 bases). This CDR3 is 14 amino acids long. Germline CDR1 is MNHNS and CDR2 is SASEGT. Deletions cut 7 bases from V and 4 bases from J, with 16 bases between.